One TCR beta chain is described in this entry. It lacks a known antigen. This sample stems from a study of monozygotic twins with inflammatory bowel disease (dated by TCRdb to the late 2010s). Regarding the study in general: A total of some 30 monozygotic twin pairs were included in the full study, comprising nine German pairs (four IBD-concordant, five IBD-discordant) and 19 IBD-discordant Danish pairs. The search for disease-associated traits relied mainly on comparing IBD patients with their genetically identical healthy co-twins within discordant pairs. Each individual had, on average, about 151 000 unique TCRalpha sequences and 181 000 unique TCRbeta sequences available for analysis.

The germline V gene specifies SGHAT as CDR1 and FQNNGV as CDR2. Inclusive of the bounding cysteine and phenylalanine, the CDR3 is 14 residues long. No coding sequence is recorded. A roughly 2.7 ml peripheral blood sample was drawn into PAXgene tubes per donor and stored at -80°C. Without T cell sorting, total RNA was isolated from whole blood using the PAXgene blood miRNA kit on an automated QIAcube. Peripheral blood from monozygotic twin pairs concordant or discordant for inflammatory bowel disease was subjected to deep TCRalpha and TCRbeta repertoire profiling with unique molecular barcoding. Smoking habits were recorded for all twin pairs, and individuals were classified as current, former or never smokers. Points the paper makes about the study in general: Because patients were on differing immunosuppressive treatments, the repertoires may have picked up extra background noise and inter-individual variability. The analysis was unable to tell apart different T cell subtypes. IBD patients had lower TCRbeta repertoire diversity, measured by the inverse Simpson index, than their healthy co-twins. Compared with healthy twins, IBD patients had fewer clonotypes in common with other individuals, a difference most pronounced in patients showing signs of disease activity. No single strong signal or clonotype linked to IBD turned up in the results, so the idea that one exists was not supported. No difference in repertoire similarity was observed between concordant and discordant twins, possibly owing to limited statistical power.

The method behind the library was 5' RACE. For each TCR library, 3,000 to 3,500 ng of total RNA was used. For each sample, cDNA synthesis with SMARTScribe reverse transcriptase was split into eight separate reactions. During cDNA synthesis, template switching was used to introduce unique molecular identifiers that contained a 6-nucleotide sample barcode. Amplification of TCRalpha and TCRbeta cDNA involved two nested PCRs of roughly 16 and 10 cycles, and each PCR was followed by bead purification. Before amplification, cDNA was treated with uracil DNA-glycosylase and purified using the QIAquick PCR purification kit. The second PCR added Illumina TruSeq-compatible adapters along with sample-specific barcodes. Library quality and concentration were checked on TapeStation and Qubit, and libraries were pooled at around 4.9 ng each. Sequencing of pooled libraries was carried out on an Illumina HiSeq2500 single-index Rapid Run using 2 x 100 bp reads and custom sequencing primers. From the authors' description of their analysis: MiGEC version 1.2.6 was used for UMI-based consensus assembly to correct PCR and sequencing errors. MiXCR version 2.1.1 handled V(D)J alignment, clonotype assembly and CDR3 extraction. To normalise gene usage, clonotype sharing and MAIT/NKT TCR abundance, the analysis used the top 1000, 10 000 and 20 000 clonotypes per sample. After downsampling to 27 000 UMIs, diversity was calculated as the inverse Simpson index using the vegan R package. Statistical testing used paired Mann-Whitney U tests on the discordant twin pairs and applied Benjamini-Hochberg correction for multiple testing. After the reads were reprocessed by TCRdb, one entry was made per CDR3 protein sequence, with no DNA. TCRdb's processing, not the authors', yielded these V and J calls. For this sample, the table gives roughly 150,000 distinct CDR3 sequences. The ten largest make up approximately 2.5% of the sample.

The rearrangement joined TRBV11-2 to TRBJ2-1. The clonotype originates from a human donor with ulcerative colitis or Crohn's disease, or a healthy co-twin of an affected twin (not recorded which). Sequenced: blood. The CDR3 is CAGSLDYIANEQFF.